This TCR beta chain is from a study of blood T cell repertoires in COVID-19. Overall study context: The study drew acute and convalescent COVID-19 samples from the United States, Italy and Spain. Sample material is recorded as cDNA or gDNA derived from T cells, B-cell-depleted T cells, or PBMCs.

Original data processing: Amplification of reference gene primers was used by the study to estimate nucleated cell counts. The table came from immunoSEQ multiplex PCR; TCRdb's copy has only in-frame clones and leaves some out. V and J calls and clone size are those listed in that table; D and trimming were worked out from the DNA. The sample holds 450,000 or so clones, around 90% seen once. V was clipped by 4 bases and J by 2 bases, with 16 bases between them. The V gene's germline CDR1 is MNHEY and CDR2 SMNVEV (reference sequence). The CDR3 length is 16 residues. Patients from Seattle were sampled longitudinally, starting during active infection.

The genes are TRBV27 and TRBJ2-3; D ambiguous. The TCR comes from a man aged 18 to 29 with COVID-19, enrolled during active disease. Input material: peripheral blood. The CDR3 loop is CASSYYGAPLTDTQYF. In DNA form, the CDR3 reads TGTGCCAGCAGTTATTACGGAGCACCACTCACAGATACGCAGTATTTT.